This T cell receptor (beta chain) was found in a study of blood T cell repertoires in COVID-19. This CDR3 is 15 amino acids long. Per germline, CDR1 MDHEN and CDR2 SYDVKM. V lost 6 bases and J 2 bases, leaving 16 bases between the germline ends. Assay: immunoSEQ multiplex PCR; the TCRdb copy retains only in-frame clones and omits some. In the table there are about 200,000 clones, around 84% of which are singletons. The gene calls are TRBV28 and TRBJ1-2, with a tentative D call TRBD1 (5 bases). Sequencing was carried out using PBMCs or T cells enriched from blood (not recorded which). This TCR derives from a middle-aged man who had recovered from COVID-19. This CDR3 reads CASSPRVGRNYGYTF. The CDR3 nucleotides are TGTGCCAGCAGCCCCCGGGTGGGGCGCAACTATGGCTACACCTTC.